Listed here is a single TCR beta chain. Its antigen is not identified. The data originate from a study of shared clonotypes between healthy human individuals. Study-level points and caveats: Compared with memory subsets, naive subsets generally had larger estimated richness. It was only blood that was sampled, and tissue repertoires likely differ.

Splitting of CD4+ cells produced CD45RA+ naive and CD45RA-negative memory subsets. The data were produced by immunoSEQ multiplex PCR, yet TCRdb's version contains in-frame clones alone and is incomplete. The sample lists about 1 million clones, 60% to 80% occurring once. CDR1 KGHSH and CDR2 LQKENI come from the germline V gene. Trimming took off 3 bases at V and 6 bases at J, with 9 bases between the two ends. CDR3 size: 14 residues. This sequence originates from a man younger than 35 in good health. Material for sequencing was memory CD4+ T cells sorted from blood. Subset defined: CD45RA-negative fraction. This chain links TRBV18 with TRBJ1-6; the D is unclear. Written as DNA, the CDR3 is TGTGCCAGCTCACCTGCAGAGTTTAATTCACCCCTCCACTTT. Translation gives CASSPAEFNSPLHF.